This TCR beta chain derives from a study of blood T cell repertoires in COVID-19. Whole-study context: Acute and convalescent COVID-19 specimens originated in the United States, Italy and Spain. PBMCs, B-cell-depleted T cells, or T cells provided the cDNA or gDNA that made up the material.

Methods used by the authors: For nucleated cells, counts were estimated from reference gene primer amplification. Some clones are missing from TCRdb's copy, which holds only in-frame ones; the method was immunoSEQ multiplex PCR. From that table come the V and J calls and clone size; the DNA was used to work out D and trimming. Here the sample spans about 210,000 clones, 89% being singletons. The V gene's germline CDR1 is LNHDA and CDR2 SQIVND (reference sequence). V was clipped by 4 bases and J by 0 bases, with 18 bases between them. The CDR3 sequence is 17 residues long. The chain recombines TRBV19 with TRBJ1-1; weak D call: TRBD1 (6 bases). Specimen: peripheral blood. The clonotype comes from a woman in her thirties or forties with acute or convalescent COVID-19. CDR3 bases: TGTGCCAGTAGTAACGACAGGAGACTCTTCATGAACACTGAAGCTTTCTTT. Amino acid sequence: CASSNDRRLFMNTEAFF.